This TCR beta chain is drawn from a study of shared clonotypes between healthy human individuals. Study summary: A couple of women and a few men aged 18 to 49 made up the donors.

Clones were read by immunoSEQ multiplex PCR, and TCRdb kept only the in-frame ones, dropping some. The sample has about 2 million clones, 85% to 95% seen once. The V gene's germline CDR1 is LNHNV and CDR2 YYDKDF (reference sequence). This CDR3 contains 16 residues. V lost 0 bases, J lost 4 bases, and 15 bases lay in between. As defined, naive CD8 cells were CD45RO-negative and positively selected for CCR7, with terminally differentiated effector memory CD45RA+ cells excluded. What was sequenced was naive CD8+ T cells sorted from blood. The clonotype was recovered from a man younger than 30 in good health. The rearrangement links TRBV15 to TRBJ2-5; tentatively, D is TRBD2 (7 bases). The CDR3 loop reads CATSRDQHREGETQYF. The CDR3 nucleotides read TGTGCCACCAGCAGAGATCAACACAGGGAGGGAGAGACCCAGTACTTC.